Presented here are 9 T cell receptor beta chains from one specimen sequenced in a study of blood T cell repertoires in COVID-19. The data were produced by immunoSEQ multiplex PCR, yet TCRdb's version contains in-frame clones alone and is incomplete. The data contain more than 200,000 clones, 70% to 85% of them singletons. Source material: peripheral blood. Every receptor here comes from a woman aged 40 to 50 with active or convalescent COVID-19.

This sequence joins TRBV11-3 and TRBJ2-2; D is undetermined. Deletions cut 4 bases from V and 3 bases from J, with 9 bases between. The CDR3 is 14 residues long. CDR1 is SGHNT and CDR2 is YENEEA in the germline V gene. The CDR3 DNA is TGTGCCAGCAGCTCCCTAGGAGACACCGGGGAGCTGTTTTTT. This codes for CASSSLGDTGELFF. Variable domain in full (rest from reference TRBV11-3 and TRBJ2-2): EAGVVQSPRYKIIEKKQPVAFWCNPISGHNTLYWYLQNLGQGPELLIRYENEEAVDDSQLPKDRFSAERLKGVDSTLKIQPAELGDSAVYLCASSSLGDTGELFFGEGSRLTVL.

In regard to this clone: The sample contains more than one DNA sequence encoding this CDR3. The gene calls are TRBV7-9 and TRBJ1-2; D is uncertain. V lost 1 base and J 0 bases, leaving 6 bases between the germline ends. Germline V gives CDR1 SEHNR, CDR2 FQNEAQ (reference sequence). The CDR3 extends over 14 amino acids. In DNA, the CDR3 is TGTGCCAGCAGCTTAGGGGCTGCTAACTATGGCTACACCTTC. This gives the protein CASSLGAANYGYTF.

The V call is TRBV2, the J call TRBJ1-1, with 7 nucleotides matching TRBD1. Germline CDR1 is SNHLY and CDR2 is FYNNEI. V dropped 5 bases and J dropped 5; count of bases not matched to a gene: 2. The CDR3 loop spans 12 amino acids. For the CDR3, the DNA is TGTGCCAGCAGTTTGACAGGGACTGAAGCTTTCTTT. Translation: CASSLTGTEAFF.

The chain couples TRBV18 to TRBJ1-2; TRBD1 might be the D (5 bases). Germline CDR1 reads KGHSH; CDR2 reads LQKENI. The CDR3 runs 14 residues. With 4 bases removed from V and 3 bases from J, the gap between germline ends came to 12 bases. CDR3 protein: CASSLQGDYYGYTF. CDR3 nucleotide sequence: TGTGCCAGCTCACTACAAGGGGACTACTATGGCTACACCTTC.

This clone was counted a single time. The chain uses TRBV10-3 and TRBJ1-2; possible D gene TRBD1, 5 bases. The CDR3 is 13 amino acids. Trimming removed 2 bases from V and 6 bases from J, with 10 bases in between. Germline CDR1 ENHRY, CDR2 SYGVKD. The CDR3 region is CAISEEQDNGYTF. The CDR3 coding sequence is TGTGCCATCAGTGAGGAACAGGATAATGGCTACACCTTC.

The genes are TRBV14 and TRBJ2-7; TRBD1 agrees at 9 bases. CDR1 and CDR2 from the germline V gene are SGHDN and FVKESK. This CDR3 is built from 16 residues. V dropped 3 bases and J dropped 2; count of bases not matched to a gene: 8. CDR3 nucleotide sequence: TGTGCCAGCAGCCATTACGGGACAGGGAAACCCTACGAGCAGTACTTC. This translates into CASSHYGTGKPYEQYF.

The rearrangement links TRBV6-5 to TRBJ1-3; D is uncertain. Germline V lookup: CDR1 MNHEY, CDR2 SVGAGI. V was clipped by 6 bases and J by 4 bases, with 16 bases between them. The CDR3 loop spans 15 amino acids. CDR3 loop: CASRPREGWGNTIYF. CDR3 nucleotides: TGTGCCAGCAGACCAAGAGAGGGATGGGGAAACACCATATATTTT.

The chain carries TRBV18 and TRBJ2-1; 10 nucleotides line up with TRBD2. CDR1 KGHSH and CDR2 LQKENI come from the germline V gene. The CDR3 sequence is 17 residues long. V shed 0 bases and J 7 bases; nucleotides not matched to a gene: 9. CDR3 amino acids: CASSPPLKRGGKNEQFF. In DNA, the CDR3 is TGTGCCAGCTCACCACCTCTCAAGCGGGGGGGAAAAAATGAGCAGTTCTTC.

This clone showed up just a few times. The same CDR3 is also encoded by other DNA sequences in this sample. The rearrangement links TRBV3-1 (or the pseudogene TRBV3-2) to TRBJ1-1; D gene uncertain. The V gene's germline CDR1 is LGHDT and CDR2 YNNKEL (reference sequence). The CDR3 is made up of 14 amino acids. V lost 1 base, J lost 1 base, and 7 bases lay in between. DNA of the CDR3: TGTGCCAGCAGCCAAGTTTCGGGGAACACTGAAGCTTTCTTT. Amino acids: CASSQVSGNTEAFF.